This TCR beta chain was recovered during a study of T cell responses to AZD1222 COVID-19 vaccine. Assay: immunoSEQ multiplex PCR; the TCRdb copy retains only in-frame clones and omits some. Of about 120,000 clones in the sample, 75% to 95% are singletons; the top ten hold 4% to 4.5%. Whole-study results and caveats: Possibly, clonal diversity was underestimated; donors were largely white British and included more females. Unmutated variant regions reportedly attract nearly half of all spike-specific TCRs. Compared with day 0, the breadth and depth of the Spike-specific TCR repertoire rose significantly after two doses of AZD1222. Mapped onto spike, vaccine-associated CD4 TCRs spanned it and were dominant at 160-218 and 743-854.

In regard to this clone: Its antigen is undetermined.

CDR1 is SGHTA and CDR2 is FQGNSA in the germline V gene. J was trimmed by 1 base and V by 5 bases; bases with no gene match: 4. The CDR3 consists of 15 residues. The source is an adult who received the MenACWY meningococcal vaccine as a control. The specimen was peripheral blood, collected 28 days after the second dose of the MenACWY control vaccine. The rearrangement links TRBV7-2 to TRBJ2-1; 8 nucleotides match TRBD2. The CDR3: CASSRGLVSYNEQFF. For the CDR3, the DNA is TGTGCCAGCAGCAGGGGACTAGTGTCCTACAATGAGCAGTTCTTC.